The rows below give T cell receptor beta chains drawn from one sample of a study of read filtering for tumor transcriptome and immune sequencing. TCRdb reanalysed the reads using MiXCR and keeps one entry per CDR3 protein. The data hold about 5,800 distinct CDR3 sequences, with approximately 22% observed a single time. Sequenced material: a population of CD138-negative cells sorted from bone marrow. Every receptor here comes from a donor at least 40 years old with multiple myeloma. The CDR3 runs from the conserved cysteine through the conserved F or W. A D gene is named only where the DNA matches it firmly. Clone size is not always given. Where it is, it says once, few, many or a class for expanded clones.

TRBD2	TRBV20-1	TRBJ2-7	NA	TGCAGTGCTAGTGGCGGGAGAGCGCCATACGAGCAGTACTTC	CSASGGRAPYEQYF
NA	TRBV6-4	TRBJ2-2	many	TGTGCCAGCAGTGCCTTGTCGGAGGGGGTGAACACCGGGGAGCTGTTTTTT	CASSALSEGVNTGELFF
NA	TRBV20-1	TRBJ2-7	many	TGCAGTGCCGTAGACTTGTCCCCCTACGAGCAGTACTTC	CSAVDLSPYEQYF
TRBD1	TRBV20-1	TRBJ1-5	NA	TGCAGTGCTAGAGATCGGGAAACAGGGGCCGGTCAGCCCCAGCATTTT	CSARDRETGAGQPQHF
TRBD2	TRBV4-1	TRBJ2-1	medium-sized	TGCGCCAGCAGCCAACCCACGGGAGGGAGCCCTAGGGGAAATGAGCAGTTCTTC	CASSQPTGGSPRGNEQFF
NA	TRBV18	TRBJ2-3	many	TGTGCCAGCTCACCACCGTCCAGGAGCACAGATACGCAGTATTTT	CASSPPSRSTDTQYF
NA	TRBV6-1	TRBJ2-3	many	TGTGCCAGCAGTCGACCCTCCTCACCCACAGATACGCAGTATTTT	CASSRPSSPTDTQYF
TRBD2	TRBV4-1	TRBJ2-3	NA	TGCGCCAGCAGCCAAGATCTCAGCGGGGGGTTCGACGCAGATACGCAGTATTTT	CASSQDLSGGFDADTQYF
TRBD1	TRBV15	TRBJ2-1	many	TGTGCCACCAGCAGATCGTTCTTGGACAGGGGGAGGAATGAGCAGTTCTTC	CATSRSFLDRGRNEQFF
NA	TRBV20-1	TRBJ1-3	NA	TGCAGTGCTAGCCGTGGTCCCGGGGCCCACTCTGGAAACACCATATATTTT	CSASRGPGAHSGNTIYF
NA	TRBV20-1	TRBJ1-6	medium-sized	TGCAGTGCCCCAAGACAGGATCATTCACCCCTCCACTTT	CSAPRQDHSPLHF
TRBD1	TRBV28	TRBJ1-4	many	TGTGCCAGCAGTTTTTCCGGGACAGTAAATGAAAAACTGTTTTTT	CASSFSGTVNEKLFF
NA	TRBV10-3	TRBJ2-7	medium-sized	TGTGCCATCAGCCCTGAAACGACAGTCTACGAGCAGTACTTC	CAISPETTVYEQYF
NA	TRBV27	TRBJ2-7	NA	TGTGCCAGCAGTAGAGGTAGCGGCCCCTACGAGCTGTACTTC	CASSRGSGPYELYF
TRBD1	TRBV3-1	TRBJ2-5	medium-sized	TGTGCCAGCAGCCAAGAGATCGGCAGGGGGGAGACCCAGTACTTC	CASSQEIGRGETQYF
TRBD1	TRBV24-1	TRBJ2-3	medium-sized	TGTGCCACCAGTGGGACAGGGGGCAGCCCAGATACGCAGTATTTT	CATSGTGGSPDTQYF
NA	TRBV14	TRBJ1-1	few	TGTGCCAGCAGCCAGATACTAGCGGGAGCTTACGAGCGGTACTTT	CASSQILAGAYERYF
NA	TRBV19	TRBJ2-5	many	TGTGCCAGTAGTATTACGGGAAGGTGGTTGGAGACCCAGTACTTC	CASSITGRWLETQYF
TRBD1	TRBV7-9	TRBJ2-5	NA	TGTTCCATCAGCTTATTTGGCAGGGACAGCGGAGAGACCCAGTACTTC	CSISLFGRDSGETQYF
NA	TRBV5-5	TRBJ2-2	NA	TGTGCCAGCAGCTTGTCAGGGGCCGCGGAGCTGTTTTTC	CASSLSGAAELFF
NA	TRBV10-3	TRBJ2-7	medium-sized	TGTGCCATCAGTGAACAATATGAGCAGTACTTC	CAISEQYEQYF
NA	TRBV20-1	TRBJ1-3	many	TGCAGTGCTAGAGATTCAAGGACCTCTGGAAACACCATATATTTT	CSARDSRTSGNTIYF
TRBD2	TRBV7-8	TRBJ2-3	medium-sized	TGTGCCAGCAGCCTGCCGACTAGCGGGGACTCAGATACGCAGTATTTT	CASSLPTSGDSDTQYF
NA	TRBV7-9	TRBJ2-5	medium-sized	TGTGCCAGCAGCCAGGAACAAGAGACCCAGTACTTC	CASSQEQETQYF
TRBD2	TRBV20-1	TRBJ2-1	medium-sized	TGCAGTGCTAGTGGAGCGGGAGCCCCTACGAGCTCCTACAATGAGCAGTTCTTC	CSASGAGAPTSSYNEQFF
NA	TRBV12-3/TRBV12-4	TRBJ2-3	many	TGTGCCAGCAGATATACAGATACGCAGTATTTT	CASRYTDTQYF
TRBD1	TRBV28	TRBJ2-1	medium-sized	TGTGCCAGCAGGCCCGGGACAGGAGAGCAGTTCTTC	CASRPGTGEQFF
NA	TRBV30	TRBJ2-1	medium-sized	TGTGCCTGGAGTCTTTCCAATGAGCAGTTCTTC	CAWSLSNEQFF
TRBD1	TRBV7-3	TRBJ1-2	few	TGTGCCAGCAGCTTAACATCCGAGGGGGCGAAAGGCTACACCTTC	CASSLTSEGAKGYTF
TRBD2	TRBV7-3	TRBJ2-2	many	TGTGCCAGCAGCTCGGGACTAGCGGGAAACACCGGGGAGCTGTTTTTT	CASSSGLAGNTGELFF
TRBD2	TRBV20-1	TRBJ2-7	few	TGCAGTGCTAGGGGGACTAGCGGGCTTTACGAGCAGTACTTC	CSARGTSGLYEQYF
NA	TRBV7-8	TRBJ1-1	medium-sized	TGTGCCAGCAGCTTACTGGGGGTACCCAACACTGAAGCTTTCTTT	CASSLLGVPNTEAFF
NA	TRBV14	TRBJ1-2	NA	TGTGACAGCAGCCAAGATTTAGGGTGTGGCTACACCTTC	CDSSQDLGCGYTF
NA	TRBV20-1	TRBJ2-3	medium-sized	TGCAGTGCCCCCCGAACAGGGAGGACAGATACGCAGTATTTT	CSAPRTGRTDTQYF
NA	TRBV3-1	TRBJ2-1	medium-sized	TGTGCCAGCAGCTCCGGCTACAATGAGCAGTTCTTC	CASSSGYNEQFF
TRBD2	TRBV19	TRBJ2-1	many	TGTGCCAGTAGTACCTCTAGCGGGAGGATAAATGAGCAGTTCTTC	CASSTSSGRINEQFF
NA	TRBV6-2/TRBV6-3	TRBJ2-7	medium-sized	TGTGCCAGCAGCCCGATCTCGACCTACGAGCAGTACTTC	CASSPISTYEQYF
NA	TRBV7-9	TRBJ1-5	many	TGTGCCAGCAGCTCCGGGGGTAGCAATCAGCCCCAGCATTTT	CASSSGGSNQPQHF
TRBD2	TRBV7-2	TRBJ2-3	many	TGTGCCATCACAACTAGCGGGGCTCCTTATACGCAGTATTTT	CAITTSGAPYTQYF
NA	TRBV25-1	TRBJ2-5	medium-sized	TGTGCCAGCAGTGCTGGCGGGACAGCAAACCAAGAGACCCAGTACTTC	CASSAGGTANQETQYF
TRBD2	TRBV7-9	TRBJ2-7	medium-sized	TGTGCCAGCAGCGGCGAGGGACTAGCGGGGGAGCAGTACTTC	CASSGEGLAGEQYF
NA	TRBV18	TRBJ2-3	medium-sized	TGTGCCAGCTCTCCAGACAGGACCACAGATACGCAGTATTTT	CASSPDRTTDTQYF
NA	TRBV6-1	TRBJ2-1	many	TGTGCCAGCACACAGGGTGGCCAATATGAGCAGTTCTTC	CASTQGGQYEQFF
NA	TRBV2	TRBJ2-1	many	TGTGCCAGCACAGTCCGGTGGGACAATGAGCAGTTCTTC	CASTVRWDNEQFF
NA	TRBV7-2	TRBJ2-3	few	TGTGTCAGCAGCCCGGGACTGATCACAGATTCGCAGTATTTT	CVSSPGLITDSQYF